The clone carrying this T cell receptor beta chain was seen once. This sample was taken from a study of blood T cell repertoires in COVID-19. Libraries were prepared by immunoSEQ multiplex PCR; TCRdb keeps only in-frame clonotypes and omits some of them. The repertoire holds tens of thousands of clones, with around nine tenths as singletons. J lost 4 bases, V lost 6 bases, and 4 bases had no gene match. CDR1 and CDR2 from the germline V gene are SNHLY and FYNNEI. CDR3 length: 14 amino acids. The chain couples TRBV2 to TRBJ2-1; 9 bases are shared with TRBD1. This sequence originates from a woman aged 60-75 years with COVID-19, enrolled during active disease. Sequenced sample: peripheral blood. The CDR3 reads CASRAGQGYNEQFF. The CDR3 DNA sequence: TGTGCCAGCAGGGCGGGACAGGGTTACAATGAGCAGTTCTTC.